This T cell receptor (beta chain) was profiled in a study of blood T cell repertoires in COVID-19. As for the study in general: The cDNA or gDNA used as material had been derived from T cells, B-cell-depleted T cells, or PBMCs.

Germline CDR1 is SGHTA and CDR2 is FQGTGA. V lost 1 base and J lost 0, with 7 bases in between. This CDR3 has 15 residues. Using immunoSEQ multiplex PCR, the repertoire was profiled, and TCRdb retains in-frame clones only, with some absent. The data hold roughly 72,000 clones, with about four fifths observed a single time. The sample taken for sequencing was peripheral blood. The receptor's source is an elderly woman with active or convalescent COVID-19. The rearrangement uses TRBV7-3 and TRBJ1-3; D may be TRBD1 (5 bases). CDR3 loop: CASSLNGGSGNTIYF. CDR3 DNA sequence: TGTGCCAGCAGCTTAAACGGGGGCTCTGGAAACACCATATATTTT.